A single sample gave rise to the 26 T cell receptor beta chains below, sequenced in a study of blood T cell repertoires in COVID-19. Here immunoSEQ multiplex PCR was the method, and the copy in TCRdb shows in-frame clones only, minus some. The sample lists 50,000 or so clones, over 80% occurring once. Source material: peripheral blood. These receptors were collected from a man between 65 and 85 years old with acute or convalescent COVID-19.

This chain links TRBV27 with TRBJ1-3; D is perhaps TRBD1 (5 bases). The CDR3 contains 15 residues. Germline values: CDR1 MNHEY, CDR2 SMNVEV (reference sequence). V shed 3 bases and J shed 0 bases, with 9 bases lying between them. CDR3 DNA: TGTGCCAGCAGTTTCCGGGGGGACTCTGGAAACACCATATATTTT. Its protein product is CASSFRGDSGNTIYF.

This clone was observed a few times. V usage is TRBV16 and J usage is TRBJ1-6, with D maybe TRBD1 (6 bases). V lost 4 bases to trimming and J lost 7 bases, with 8 bases between them. This CDR3 spans 13 amino acids. Germline-derived CDR1 and CDR2 are KGHSY and FQNENV. The CDR3 sequence is CASSPGENSPLHF. The CDR3 DNA reads TGTGCCAGCAGCCCAGGGGAGAATTCACCCCTCCACTTT.

This chain joins TRBV10-3 and TRBJ1-5; D is undetermined. The CDR3 sequence is 13 residues long. Between the trimmed V and J ends, which lost 2 bases and 2 bases, there was a span of 4 bases. CDR1 and CDR2 from the germline V gene are ENHRY and SYGVKD. The CDR3 spells CAISEQGNQPQHF. The CDR3 nucleotides read TGTGCCATCAGTGAGCAGGGCAATCAGCCCCAGCATTTT.

This clone was observed a few times. This chain uses TRBV6-4 with TRBJ1-6, with 7 bases aligning to TRBD1. Trimming removed 8 bases from V and 6 bases from J; junction bases left unmatched: 10. The CDR3 is made up of 15 amino acids. CDR1 and CDR2 (germline): MRHNA, SNTAGT. CDR3 nucleotides: TGTGCCAGCCCGATCGGGCAGGGGGGTAATTCACCCCTCCACTTT. Its translation: CASPIGQGGNSPLHF.

This clone was seen a few times. This sequence joins TRBV19 and TRBJ2-5; D not certain. V was pared by 4 bases and J by 2 bases, with 8 bases between. Germline-derived CDR1 and CDR2 are LNHDA and SQIVND (reference sequence). The CDR3 sequence is 13 residues long. In DNA, the CDR3 is TGTGCCAGTAGTAGGGCCTCTCAAGAGACCCAGTACTTC. Protein sequence: CASSRASQETQYF.

The genes are TRBV25-1 and TRBJ2-7, with 14 bases aligning to TRBD2. The CDR3 runs 16 residues. After removal of 6 bases from V and 3 bases from J, the junction contained 7 bases not matched to a gene. The germline V gene encodes CDR1 MGHDK and CDR2 SYGVNS. Here the CDR3 DNA reads TGTGCCAGCAGCAGACTAGCGGGGGGGCTCGACTACGAGCAGTACTTC. Encoded protein: CASSRLAGGLDYEQYF.

This clone has a handful of counts. This chain links TRBV29-1 with TRBJ1-2; 10 nucleotides agree with TRBD1. Germline V gene sequence: CDR1 SQVTM, CDR2 ANQGSEA. V lost 6 bases and J lost 5; bases outside the gene matches: 12. The CDR3 contains 15 residues. The DNA of the CDR3 is TGCAGCGTATCTTCTCCGGGACAGGGGAGATATGGCTACACCTTC. Its translation: CSVSSPGQGRYGYTF.

J is TRBJ1-5 and V is TRBV30; TRBD1 is a possible D gene (6 bases). The CDR3 has 12 amino acids. V gave up 5 bases and J gave up 7 bases, with 12 bases separating them. Germline loops: CDR1 GTSNPN, CDR2 SVGIG (reference sequence). The CDR3, as DNA: TGTGCCTGGGGGAGGGGGAAGCAGCCCCAGCATTTT. Translated: CAWGRGKQPQHF.

This clone has only a few counts. V and J are TRBV19 and TRBJ2-7; TRBD1 aligns across 9 bases. V gave up 4 bases and J gave up 0 bases; unmatched junction bases: 1. CDR1 LNHDA and CDR2 SQIVND come from the germline V gene (reference sequence). The length of the CDR3 is 14 residues. The CDR3 nucleotides are TGTGCCAGTAGTAGGGACAGGGTCTCCTACGAGCAGTACTTC. Amino acids: CASSRDRVSYEQYF.

The V gene is TRBV6-1, the J gene TRBJ1-1; D is unresolved. Germline CDR1 reads MNHNS; CDR2 reads SASEGT. The CDR3 extends over 15 amino acids. The V end was cut by 3 bases, the J end by 0 bases, with 11 bases between. The CDR3: CASSEAVWMNTEAFF. The CDR3 DNA sequence: TGTGCCAGCAGTGAGGCGGTTTGGATGAACACTGAAGCTTTCTTT.

This chain joins TRBV28 and TRBJ2-3; 9 bases map to TRBD2. V dropped 6 bases and J dropped 9; count of bases not matched to a gene: 10. The CDR3 sequence is 14 residues long. Germline lookup yields CDR1 MDHEN and CDR2 SYDVKM. CDR3 nucleotides: TGTGCCAGCAGGCCGGGACTAGCCCTCCCCACGCAGTATTTT. Protein product: CASRPGLALPTQYF.

The chain joins TRBV3-1 (or the pseudogene TRBV3-2) to TRBJ2-3; 7 bases are shared with TRBD2. J was trimmed by 4 bases and V by 1 base; bases with no gene match: 5. Germline assignment: CDR1 LGHDT and CDR2 YNNKEL (reference sequence). This CDR3 has 15 amino acids. The CDR3 here is CASSQVSGSPDTQYF. The CDR3 DNA follows: TGTGCCAGCAGCCAAGTTAGCGGGTCTCCAGATACGCAGTATTTT.

The chain joins TRBV7-7 to TRBJ1-4; D not resolved. Trimming pared 1 base from V and 8 bases from J, leaving 14 bases between. The CDR3 runs 15 residues. Per germline, CDR1 SSHAT and CDR2 FNYEAQ (reference sequence). CDR3 region: CASSLGRDSMEKLFF. CDR3 coding DNA: TGTGCCAGCAGCTTAGGGCGTGACTCAATGGAAAAACTGTTTTTT.

For the CDR3, the DNA is TGCGCCAGCAGTGAGGTCAGGGGATATGATCAGCCCCAGCATTTT. This codes for CASSEVRGYDQPQHF. The chain employs TRBV10-2 and TRBJ1-5; D is perhaps TRBD1 (6 bases). V lost 2 bases and J lost 5, with 13 bases in between. CDR1 and CDR2 (germline): WSHSY, SAAADI. The CDR3 has 15 residues.

V gene TRBV14 combines with J gene TRBJ2-1, with TRBD2 identical over 10 bases. The germline V gene encodes CDR1 SGHDN and CDR2 FVKESK. This CDR3 region has 14 residues. Trimming took 6 bases from V and 10 from J; bases not matched to a gene: 9. The CDR3 region has the DNA TGTGCCAGCAGTCTTAGCGGGGGGCCTAAGGAGCAGTTCTTC. Translating it yields CASSLSGGPKEQFF.

The chain joins TRBV30 to TRBJ1-2; the match to TRBD1 covers 7 bases. This CDR3 is 12 amino acids long. The germline gives CDR1 GTSNPN, CDR2 SVGIG (reference sequence). Germline trimming cut 1 base from V and 14 bases from J; bases unmatched to any gene: 10. The CDR3 sequence: CAWSASTGSGTF. The CDR3 DNA reads as TGTGCCTGGAGTGCATCGACAGGGAGTGGTACCTTC.

On this clone itself: The sample has other DNA sequences that encode this CDR3 too. V usage is TRBV5-1 and J usage is TRBJ2-1; 8 nucleotides line up with TRBD2. V shed 0 bases, J shed 5 bases, and the junction held 4 bases outside the gene matches. The germline CDR1 and CDR2 sequences are SGHRS and YFSETQ. The CDR3 loop spans 15 amino acids. CDR3 DNA sequence: TGCGCCAGCAGCTTGGAGGCGGGGGGCAACAATGAGCAGTTCTTC. It codes for CASSLEAGGNNEQFF.

V gene TRBV5-1 combines with J gene TRBJ1-4; 8 bases match TRBD1. This CDR3 region has 14 residues. Germline assignment: CDR1 SGHRS and CDR2 YFSETQ. The V and J ends lost 2 bases and 12 bases, in that order; junction bases with no gene match: 9. The DNA for the CDR3 is TGCGCCAGCAGCTTAGATACAGGGGGGAAGGAACTGTTTTTT. As protein: CASSLDTGGKELFF.

The V gene is TRBV3-1 (or the pseudogene TRBV3-2), the J gene TRBJ2-3; 8 nucleotides agree with TRBD2. V was clipped by 0 bases and J by 2 bases; unmatched bases: 4. The CDR3 loop spans 16 amino acids. CDR1 is LGHDT, CDR2 YNNKEL, per germline (reference sequence). CDR3 DNA sequence: TGTGCCAGCAGCCAAGACCTAGCGGGTAACACAGATACGCAGTATTTT. Translation gives CASSQDLAGNTDTQYF.

This sequence joins TRBV27 and TRBJ2-2, with D perhaps matching TRBD2 (6 bases). CDR1 and CDR2 from the germline V gene are MNHEY and SMNVEV (reference sequence). The V end lost 1 base, the J end lost 4 bases, and 13 bases lay between the germline ends. The CDR3 is 16 amino acids. CDR3 amino acids: CASSLWGVERTGELFF. CDR3 nucleotide sequence: TGTGCCAGCAGTTTATGGGGGGTCGAGCGCACCGGGGAGCTGTTTTTT.

This chain joins TRBV5-1 and TRBJ1-1, with D perhaps matching TRBD1 (5 bases). The CDR3 consists of 12 residues. Trimming took 0 bases from V and 8 from J, leaving 8 bases between them. Germline V lookup: CDR1 SGHRS, CDR2 YFSETQ. CDR3 residues: CASSLEGAEAFF. CDR3 DNA: TGCGCCAGCAGCTTGGAAGGGGCCGAAGCTTTCTTT.

This chain connects TRBV6-5 to TRBJ1-4; unclear D gene. CDR3 length equals 14 residues. With 4 bases removed from V and 5 bases from J, the gap between germline ends came to 11 bases. The germline V gene encodes CDR1 MNHEY and CDR2 SVGAGI. Here the CDR3 reads CASSSVLFNEKLFF. CDR3 DNA sequence: TGTGCCAGCAGTTCGGTGCTCTTCAATGAAAAACTGTTTTTT.

The rearrangement joins TRBV18 to TRBJ1-5; 7 bases fit TRBD1. Trimming took 2 bases from V and 2 from J; bases not matched to a gene: 3. Germline lookup yields CDR1 KGHSH and CDR2 LQKENI. This CDR3 has 15 amino acids. This chain's CDR3 is CASSPDRVGNQPQHF. In nucleotides, the CDR3 is TGTGCCAGCTCACCAGACAGGGTTGGCAATCAGCCCCAGCATTTT.

The rearrangement links TRBV3-1 (or the pseudogene TRBV3-2) to TRBJ1-1, with 11 bases identical to TRBD1. CDR3 length: 16 amino acids. V was pared by 1 base and J by 4 bases, with 5 bases of the junction left unmatched. Germline CDR1 reads LGHDT; CDR2 reads YNNKEL (reference sequence). The CDR3 nucleotides are TGTGCCAGCAGCCAAGGTGTGGGACAGGGGGGCACTGAAGCTTTCTTT. Translating it yields CASSQGVGQGGTEAFF.

This clone was detected once. This chain connects TRBV5-6 to TRBJ1-2; no definite D call. The V and J ends lost 4 bases and 5 bases respectively, with 18 bases between them. Germline CDR1 is SGHDT and CDR2 is YYEEEE. CDR3 length equals 15 residues. CDR3 region: CASSRPGRDSYGYTF. CDR3 nucleotides: TGTGCCAGCAGCCGCCCGGGTCGCGACTCTTATGGCTACACCTTC.

V and J are TRBV6-5 and TRBJ1-2, with 9 bases lining up with TRBD1. Looked up from germline, CDR1 is MNHEY and CDR2 is SVGAGI. V was clipped by 6 bases and J by 1 base; unmatched bases: 6. The length of the CDR3 is 15 residues. The CDR3 here is CASSMTGGGNYGYTF. The CDR3 bases are TGTGCCAGCAGCATGACAGGGGGAGGTAACTATGGCTACACCTTC.